The sequence of this TCR beta chain was determined in a study of cytomegalovirus exposure and HLA in healthy donors. Overall study findings and caveats: Cytomegalovirus-associated TCR beta chains were listed, numbering 150 to 200. A few chains tied to CMV proved CMV antigen-specific in vitro.

Comment on this clone: No antigen is known for it.

V dropped 9 bases and J dropped 0; count of bases not matched to a gene: 10. The CDR3 has 17 residues. Germline-derived CDR1 and CDR2 are LNHDA and SQIVND (reference sequence). PCR was performed using 60 Vbeta and 13 Jbeta primers. The repertoire was sequenced with immunoSEQ multiplex PCR; TCRdb's copy has only in-frame clones and lacks some. The sample table sets out 95,000 to 150,000 clones. Sequencing was performed on PBMCs. This TCR came from a man aged 18 to 29 in good health and CMV-seronegative. The rearrangement links TRBV19 to TRBJ2-6, with 8 bases identical to TRBD1. The CDR3 DNA reads as TGTGCCAGCCATCACCGGGACAGGAACTCTGGGGCCAACGTCCTGACTTTC. Its protein product is CASHHRDRNSGANVLTF.